The 5 T cell receptor beta chains below were found in one sample sequenced in a study of T cells in Graves' hyperthyroidism and ophthalmopathy. Amplified TCR beta CDR3 regions came from RNA transcripts. In the first-round RT-PCR of the TCR CDR3, the HTBI primer set was used. One entry per CDR3 protein results from TCRdb running MiXCR on the multiplex PCR reads. The sample carries approximately 510,000 distinct CDR3 sequences, about 45% recorded once. Sequencing used peripheral blood or thyroid tissue (not recorded which). Receptor source: an adult woman with Graves' disease, either hyperthyroidism or ophthalmopathy (not recorded which).

This clonotype turned up a few times. The rearrangement uses TRBV29-1 and TRBJ1-2; the match to TRBD1 covers 9 bases. The CDR3 extends over 12 amino acids. V trimming: 8 bases; J trimming: 7 bases; junction bases outside the gene matches: 8. Germline lookup yields CDR1 SQVTM and CDR2 ANQGSEA. The CDR3 spells CSLTGGESGYTF. The CDR3, as DNA: TGCAGCTTGACAGGGGGGGAATCTGGCTACACCTTC.

The V call is TRBV7-9, the J call TRBJ1-5; D perhaps matches TRBD1 (6 bases). CDR1 is SEHNR, CDR2 FQNEAQ, per germline (reference sequence). V dropped 5 bases and J dropped 4 bases, with 12 bases sitting between them. The CDR3 runs 14 residues. The CDR3 nucleotides read TGTGCCAGCAGCCCTGACAGGCAAAATCAGCCCCAGCATTTT. Its protein product is CASSPDRQNQPQHF.

The chain is built from TRBV7-2 and TRBJ2-5; D not certain. Germline CDR1 reads SGHTA; CDR2 reads FQGNSA. Trimming stripped 6 bases from V and 5 bases from J, with 19 bases between. This CDR3 has 15 amino acids. The CDR3 DNA sequence: TGTGCCAGCAGTTACTCTTTTGCTCCTCGGGAGACCCAGTACTTC. This encodes CASSYSFAPRETQYF.

The chain has TRBV2 and TRBJ2-7, with D possibly being TRBD1 (5 bases). V lost 3 bases, J lost 3 bases, and 9 bases lay in between. CDR1 and CDR2 from the germline V gene are SNHLY and FYNNEI. The CDR3 extends over 13 amino acids. Here the CDR3 reads CASSEVRVYEQYF. The CDR3 DNA reads as TGTGCCAGCAGTGAGGTCAGGGTCTACGAGCAGTACTTC.

The chain has TRBV29-1 and TRBJ1-3; tentative D call: TRBD1 (5 bases). V was clipped by 5 bases and J by 0 bases, with 11 bases between them. There are 14 residues in the CDR3. The germline CDR1 and CDR2 sequences are SQVTM and ANQGSEA. The chain's CDR3 is CSVSGRHSGNTIYF. Written as DNA, the CDR3 is TGCAGCGTTTCGGGACGGCACTCTGGAAACACCATATATTTT. Together with reference TRBV29-1 and TRBJ1-3, the CDR3 gives the full variable domain: SAVISQKPSRDICQRGTSLTIQCQVDSQVTMMFWYRQQPGQSLTLIATANQGSEATYESGFVIDKFPISRPNLTFSTLTVSNMSPEDSSIYLCSVSGRHSGNTIYFGEGSWLTVV.